The clone carrying this T cell receptor (beta chain) has a count of ten or more. Antigen unknown. Unique molecular identifiers were present on the cDNA, and a universal primer site came from template switching. TCRdb fed the 5' RACE reads into MiXCR, producing one record per CDR3 protein. Of hundreds of thousands of distinct CDR3 sequences in the sample, roughly an eighth were seen once. This specimen comes from a study of identical twins. Study-level points and caveats: Modeled out-of-frame TCR alpha sharing in monozygotic twins fell below observed levels. The same donors were not followed; conclusions instead depended on cross-sectional statistical analysis.

The CDR3 spans 17 residues. Germline trimming cut 4 bases from V and 3 bases from J; bases unmatched to any gene: 11. Germline lookup yields CDR1 LGHDT and CDR2 YNNKEL (reference sequence). This sample also appeared in a second study, on yellow fever vaccine responses in identical twins. That paper notes: Among the twins, the vaccine T cell response reportedly seemed partly convergent and partly personalized.

The material sequenced was CD8+ T cells sorted from blood. J is TRBJ2-2 and V is TRBV3-1; TRBD2 matches at 7 bases. This receptor was taken from a woman aged 18-29 years in good health. DNA for the CDR3: TGTGCCAGCAGCCCTCGTGCCCTAGCGGCTTACACCGGGGAGCTGTTTTTT. As protein: CASSPRALAAYTGELFF.